This T cell receptor (beta chain) was found in a study of OX40 agonist ivuxolimab in advanced cancers. Study details: Ivuxolimab, an agonistic anti-OX40 (CD134) antibody, was given to patients. Patients with hepatocellular carcinoma, melanoma, renal cell or head and neck cancer made up the dose-escalation patients. General study points: CD4+ and CD8+ blood T cells expanded clonally by week 6 at 0.1 to 3.0 mg/kg. There were, on average, more expanded clones in CD8+ T cells than in CD4+.

Generated by immunoSEQ multiplex PCR, the TCRdb table keeps only in-frame clones and is missing some. The top ten hold approximately 6.8% of the sample, which has around 66,000 clones, 80% to 85% seen once. Remarks on this clone: Its target is unknown.

Per germline, CDR1 LGHNA and CDR2 YSLEER. V gave up 1 base and J gave up 1 base, with 10 bases separating them. There are 16 residues in the CDR3. The specimen comprised CD4+ or CD8+ T cells sorted from blood, sampled in a trial of the OX40 agonist ivuxolimab. This chain joins TRBV4-3 and TRBJ2-2, with D possibly matching TRBD2 (5 bases). This clonotype originated in an adult with an advanced solid tumor such as melanoma, head and neck, liver or kidney cancer. DNA for the CDR3: TGCGCCAGCAGCCAAGGAGCGAGGGTGAACACCGGGGAGCTGTTTTTT. Its translation: CASSQGARVNTGELFF.